This TCR beta chain was identified during a study of PD-1 blockade in classical Hodgkin lymphoma. Study-level findings and limits: Reports described newly diagnosed patients as having lower baseline TCR diversity than healthy donors.

Method: immunoSEQ multiplex PCR; TCRdb's copy keeps in-frame clones and lacks some. This sample has a few thousand clones, with 70% to 85% found just once. Exposure to brentuximab vedotin varied, and each patient had relapsed following autologous stem cell transplantation. Magnetic negative selection, applied to thawed PBMCs, was used to isolate the CD8+ T cells. As to this clone: Its antigen is unknown.

The V end was cut by 5 bases, the J end by 3 bases, with 14 bases between. Germline values: CDR1 PRHDT, CDR2 FYEKMQ (reference sequence). This CDR3 spans 14 amino acids. J is TRBJ2-7 and V is TRBV13, with D perhaps matching TRBD2 (7 bases). This TCR came from a human donor with classical Hodgkin lymphoma. The material sequenced was CD8+ T cells from blood, taken at baseline. The CDR3, as DNA: TGTGCCAGCAGCCAGGGGAGGGGGATCTACGAGCAGTACTTC. Translation: CASSQGRGIYEQYF.